Below, 7 T cell receptor beta chains from the same sample are listed, as sequenced in a study of metastatic and nonmetastatic thyroid tumors. Through MiXCR, TCRdb re-clonotyped the PCR reads. The sample has 20,000 or so clones, approximately 10% seen once. Ahead of thyroid surgery, no patient had received treatment of any kind. The sequencing sample was made of blood. Source of these receptors: a female donor with papillary thyroid cancer or a benign thyroid nodule (not recorded which). Some clones in this sample may be carry-over from other donors' samples.

This clone was found many times. V is TRBV29-1 and J is TRBJ2-1; D not certain. The germline V gene encodes CDR1 SQVTM and CDR2 ANQGSEA. The CDR3 is 11 amino acids. With 4 bases removed from V and 10 bases from J, the gap between germline ends came to 11 bases. Here the CDR3 DNA reads TGCAGCGTTGCCCATTCAAAGGAGCAGTTCTTC. It encodes CSVAHSKEQFF.

This clone came up many times. A much larger clone sits a single nucleotide away, making a read error possible. The sample holds other DNA sequences that translate to the same CDR3. This chain uses TRBV24-1 with TRBJ2-5, with D perhaps TRBD2 (6 bases). CDR1 is KGHDR and CDR2 is SFDVKD in the germline V gene. This CDR3 has 15 amino acids. In DNA, the CDR3 is TGTGCCACCAGTGATTTATGGGGGGAGGTGGAGACTCAGTACTTC. This codes for CATSDLWGEVETQYF.

A word on this clone: Compared with germline, one end of the junction differs, possibly owing to a read error. V gene TRBV24-1 combines with J gene TRBJ2-5, with D possibly matching TRBD2 (5 bases). From germline, CDR1 is KGHDR and CDR2 SFDVKD. The CDR3 sequence is 12 residues long. The CDR3 loop reads CATSDSWETQYF. The CDR3 DNA reads TGTGCCACCAGTGATTCGTGGGAGACCCAGTACTTT.

The V gene is TRBV14, the J gene TRBJ1-1; possible D gene TRBD1, 6 bases. CDR1 is SGHDN, CDR2 FVKESK, per germline. V lost 2 bases to trimming and J lost 3 bases, with 10 bases between them. This CDR3 is 14 amino acids long. The CDR3 region has the DNA TGTGCCAGCAGCCAATGGAGGGGGGACACTGAAGCTTTCTTT. It is translated as CASSQWRGDTEAFF.

This clone was seen repeatedly, ten times or more. The chain employs TRBV19 and TRBJ1-4, with 9 bases that match TRBD1. CDR1 LNHDA and CDR2 SQIVND come from the germline V gene (reference sequence). CDR3 length: 16 residues. Unmatched junction bases numbered 11, after V lost 5 bases and J lost 7 bases. CDR3 sequence: CASSPGTGSNGEKLFF. The CDR3 nucleotides read TGTGCCAGTAGTCCCGGGACAGGGAGCAACGGTGAAAAACTGTTTTTT.

This clone was seen many times. The chain joins TRBV5-1 to TRBJ2-2, with unresolved D. The V end was cut by 4 bases, the J end by 7 bases, with 17 bases between. The CDR3 covers 15 residues. Per the germline V gene, CDR1 is SGHRS and CDR2 is YFSETQ. CDR3 sequence reads: CASSPPLRLHGELFF. DNA of the CDR3: TGCGCCAGCAGCCCCCCCCTGCGTTTACACGGGGAGCTGTTTTTT.

This clone showed up many times. This chain links TRBV20-1 with TRBJ2-1; 13 bases line up with TRBD2. J gave up 7 bases and V 6 bases, and 9 bases lay outside the gene matches. Germline V gene sequence: CDR1 DFQATT, CDR2 SNEGSKA (reference sequence). The CDR3 contains 15 residues. Written as DNA, the CDR3 is TGCAGTGCCTACGGACTAGCGGGAGTTAGAAATGAGCAGTTCTTC. Translation gives CSAYGLAGVRNEQFF.